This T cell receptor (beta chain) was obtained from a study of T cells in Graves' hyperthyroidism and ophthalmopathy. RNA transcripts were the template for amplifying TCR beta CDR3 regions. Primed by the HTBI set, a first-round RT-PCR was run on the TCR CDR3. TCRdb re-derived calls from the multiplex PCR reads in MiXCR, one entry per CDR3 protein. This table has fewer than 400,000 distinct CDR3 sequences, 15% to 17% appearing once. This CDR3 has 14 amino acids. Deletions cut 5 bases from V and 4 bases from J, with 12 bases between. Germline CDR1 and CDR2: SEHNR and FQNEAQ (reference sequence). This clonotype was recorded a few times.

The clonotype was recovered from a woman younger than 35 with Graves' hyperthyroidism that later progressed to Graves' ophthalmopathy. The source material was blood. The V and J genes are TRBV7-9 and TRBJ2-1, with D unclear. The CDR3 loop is CASSPGRLYNEQFF. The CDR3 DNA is TGTGCCAGCAGCCCAGGACGTCTTTACAATGAGCAGTTCTTC.